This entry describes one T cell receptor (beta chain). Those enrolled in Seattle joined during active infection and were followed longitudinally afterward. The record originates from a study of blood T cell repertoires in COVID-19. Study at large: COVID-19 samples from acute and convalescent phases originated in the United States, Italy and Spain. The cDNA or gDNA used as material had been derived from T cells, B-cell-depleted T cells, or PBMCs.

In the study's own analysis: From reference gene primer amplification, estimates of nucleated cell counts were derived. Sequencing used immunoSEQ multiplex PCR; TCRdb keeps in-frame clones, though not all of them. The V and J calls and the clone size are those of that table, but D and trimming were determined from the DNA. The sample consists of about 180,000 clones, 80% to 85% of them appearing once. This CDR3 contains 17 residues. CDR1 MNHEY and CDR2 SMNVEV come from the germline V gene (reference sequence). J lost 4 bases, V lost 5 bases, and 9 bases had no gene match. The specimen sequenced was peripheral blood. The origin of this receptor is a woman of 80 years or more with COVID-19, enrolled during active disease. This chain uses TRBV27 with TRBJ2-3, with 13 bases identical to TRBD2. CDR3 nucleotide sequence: TGTGCCAGCAGTGCCCGGACTAGCGGGAGTTCTGCAGATACGCAGTATTTT. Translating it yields CASSARTSGSSADTQYF.